The T cell receptor (beta chain) described here comes from a study of control samples from healthy donors and cancer patients. Only in-frame clones appear in the TCRdb table, and some are missing; sequencing was by immunoSEQ multiplex PCR. This table has some 130,000 clones, around 92% appearing once. This clone was seen a handful of times. Sequencing was performed on PBMCs. The receptor was isolated from a man in his fifties or sixties with head and neck cancer.

In nucleotides, the CDR3 is TGTGCCAGCAGTAGACAGTGGAATTCACCCCTCCACTTT. It translates to CASSRQWNSPLHF. The chain has TRBV11-2 and TRBJ1-6, with a tentative D call TRBD1 (5 bases). V was pared by 6 bases and J by 7 bases, with 10 bases between. The CDR3 sequence is 13 residues long. Germline V gene lookup returns CDR1 SGHAT and CDR2 FQNNGV.